This T cell receptor (beta chain) was recorded in a study of regulatory T cells in long-lasting Graves disease. Construction of the TCR beta libraries employed iRepertoire HTBI primers in conjunction with Arm-PCR of CDR3 regions. Authors' data handling: Samples jointly harbored about 65 TRBV and more than eleven TRBJ segments. TCRdb re-derived calls from the multiplex PCR reads in MiXCR, one entry per CDR3 protein. The V and J calls were not made by the authors but by TCRdb's processing. The sample consists of approximately 350,000 distinct CDR3 sequences, 12% of them appearing once. This clonotype was observed many times. Time point: newly diagnosed GD, antithyroid drugs for less than 3 months. From RNA extracted from PBMCs, the TCR library was made. As a group, patients came from one endocrinology department in Xi'an, China. The V and J ends lost 11 bases and 6 bases, in that order; junction bases with no gene match: 12. Germline-derived CDR1 and CDR2 are ENHRY and SYGVKD. The CDR3 runs to 16 residues.

In addition, the sample was reused for a study of T cells in Graves' hyperthyroidism and ophthalmopathy. In that study: Stable hyperthyroidism: no ophthalmopathy progression over 18 months of follow-up. Within blood appeared most thyroid clonotypes that had expanded above 0.001.

Sequencing was performed on peripheral blood mononuclear cells (PBMCs), taken at new diagnosis, from a patient treated with antithyroid drugs. This chain uses TRBV10-3 with TRBJ2-1, with 14 bases identical to TRBD2. The TCR sequence derives from a woman aged 18-35 years with Graves disease. CDR3 DNA: TGTGCCTCACTCCAGACCGGGACTAGCGGGAGCAATGAGCAGTTCTTC. This translates into CASLQTGTSGSNEQFF.